Each of the 23 T cell receptor beta chains below was sequenced from the same sample in a study of PD-L1 blockade in urothelial cancer. Assay used: immunoSEQ multiplex PCR; TCRdb lists only in-frame clones, some missing. The data show 30,000 to 45,000 clones, with more than 75% seen just once and 10% held by the top ten. The sample's time point: peripheral blood 6 weeks after treatment start. This specimen was PBMCs, taken around atezolizumab (anti-PD-L1) treatment. Receptors originate from a man between 35 and 55 years old with urothelial cancer.

This chain uses TRBV9 with TRBJ1-1; TRBD1 is a possible D gene (5 bases). The ends were cut back, 4 bases at V and 9 bases at J, with 16 bases in the middle. The CDR3 covers 13 residues. The germline V gene has CDR1 SGDLS and CDR2 YYNGEE. DNA of the CDR3: TGTGCCAGCAGCCCCCGGGGACTGAACAAAGCTTTCTTT. It codes for CASSPRGLNKAFF.

This clone turned up a few times. The chain carries TRBV2 and TRBJ2-3, with a possible D match to TRBD1 (5 bases). Germline assignment: CDR1 SNHLY and CDR2 FYNNEI. V shed 4 bases and J shed 2 bases, with 13 bases lying between them. The CDR3 is 15 residues long. The CDR3 bases are TGTGCCAGCAGTGTTCGGACAAGCCCCACAGATACGCAGTATTTT. Translated, it gives CASSVRTSPTDTQYF.

The rearrangement joins TRBV7-8 to TRBJ2-7, with 12 bases fitting TRBD2. Per germline, CDR1 SGHVS and CDR2 FQNEAQ. Germline trimming cut 4 bases from V and 2 bases from J; bases unmatched to any gene: 15. There are 19 residues in the CDR3. The CDR3 is CASSYPSRPLAGGTYEQYF. CDR3 nucleotide sequence: TGTGCCAGCAGCTACCCCTCACGTCCTCTAGCGGGGGGGACCTACGAGCAGTACTTC. Supplemented by reference TRBV7-8 and TRBJ2-7, the full variable domain reads GAGVSQSPRYKVAKRGQDVALRCDPISGHVSLFWYQQALGQGPEFLTYFQNEAQLDKSGLPSDRFFAERPEGSVSTLKIQRTQQEDSAVYLCASSYPSRPLAGGTYEQYFGPGTRLTVT.

The chain combines TRBV6-6 with TRBJ2-7; TRBD2 aligns across 8 bases. Trimming cost V 0 bases and J 2 bases; bases outside gene matches: 3. This CDR3 is built from 15 residues. CDR1 and CDR2 from the germline V gene are MNHNY and SVGAGI (reference sequence). CDR3 sequence: CASSYSAGGTYEQYF. Here the CDR3 DNA reads TGTGCCAGCAGTTACTCGGCGGGGGGCACCTACGAGCAGTACTTC.

A few counts support this clone. The rearrangement joins TRBV6-6 to TRBJ2-7; D gene uncertain. The V end was cut by 5 bases, the J end by 2 bases, with 13 bases between. The CDR3 runs to 14 residues. CDR1 and CDR2 from the germline V gene are MNHNY and SVGAGI (reference sequence). CDR3 coding DNA: TGTGCCAGCAGTCTCGGTGGCGGTCCCTACGAGCAGTACTTC. Translation gives CASSLGGGPYEQYF.

The rearrangement links TRBV27 to TRBJ2-3, with TRBD1 matching 8 bases. Germline V gene lookup returns CDR1 MNHEY and CDR2 SMNVEV (reference sequence). J lost 4 bases, V lost 4 bases, and 4 bases had no gene match. CDR3 size: 14 residues. The CDR3: CASSSTGGPDTQYF. The CDR3 bases are TGTGCCAGCAGTTCTACAGGGGGGCCAGATACGCAGTATTTT.

This clone has a single count. This chain joins TRBV7-2 and TRBJ2-7; weak D call: TRBD2 (6 bases). Per germline, CDR1 SGHTA and CDR2 FQGNSA. This CDR3 region has 12 residues. The germline V and J ends were trimmed by 5 bases and 4 bases, with 9 bases remaining between them. The CDR3 DNA sequence: TGTGCCAGCAGCGGGGGGATTTACGAGCAGTACTTC. As protein: CASSGGIYEQYF.

This chain connects TRBV9 to TRBJ2-3, with a possible D match to TRBD1 (5 bases). Trimming left V 0 bases short and J 2 bases short, with 7 bases between. Germline loops: CDR1 SGDLS, CDR2 YYNGEE. The CDR3 is 14 amino acids. The CDR3 spells CASSVEGPTDTQYF. CDR3 DNA: TGTGCCAGCAGCGTAGAGGGGCCCACAGATACGCAGTATTTT.

CDR3 residues: CASSTGGGKPGELFF. CDR3 coding DNA: TGTGCCAGTAGTACCGGCGGAGGGAAGCCCGGGGAGCTGTTTTTT. V usage is TRBV19 and J usage is TRBJ2-2; tentative D call: TRBD2 (6 bases). Trimming stripped 4 bases from V and 6 bases from J, with 15 bases between. Germline assignment: CDR1 LNHDA and CDR2 SQIVND (reference sequence). There are 15 residues in the CDR3.

This chain joins TRBV6-5 and TRBJ1-2; a possible D gene is TRBD1 (6 bases). V was trimmed by 4 bases and J by 2 bases, leaving 14 bases between them. Germline V gene sequence: CDR1 MNHEY, CDR2 SVGAGI. CDR3 length: 15 residues. DNA for the CDR3: TGTGCCAGCAGTTCCGGCTTACAGGGCAACTATGGCTACACCTTC. It is translated as CASSSGLQGNYGYTF.

This chain connects TRBV7-9 to TRBJ2-1; perhaps TRBD1 as D (6 bases). V was cut by 5 bases and J by 4 bases, with 15 bases left in between. Germline V gives CDR1 SEHNR, CDR2 FQNEAQ (reference sequence). This CDR3 region has 15 residues. CDR3 DNA: TGTGCCAGCAGCCGCTTGGGGGCGGAGTACAATGAGCAGTTCTTC. This gives the protein CASSRLGAEYNEQFF. The full variable domain, completed using reference TRBV7-9 and TRBJ2-1, is DTGVSQNPRHKITKRGQNVTFRCDPISEHNRLYWYRQTLGQGPEFLTYFQNEAQLEKSRLLSDRFSAERPKGSFSTLEIQRTEQGDSAMYLCASSRLGAEYNEQFFGPGTRLTVL.

This clone was seen more than once but under ten times. This rearrangement joins TRBV28 to TRBJ1-2; the match to TRBD1 covers 9 bases. Germline CDR1 MDHEN, CDR2 SYDVKM. V gave up 3 bases and J gave up 2 bases; unmatched junction bases: 7. CDR3 size: 16 residues. The DNA for the CDR3 is TGTGCCAGCAGTTTTAGGACAGGGGAAACCAACTATGGCTACACCTTC. Encoded protein: CASSFRTGETNYGYTF.

The genes are TRBV11-3 and TRBJ1-1; no firm D call. The V gene's germline CDR1 is SGHNT and CDR2 YENEEA. V was clipped by 2 bases and J by 4 bases, with 11 bases between them. This CDR3 is 14 amino acids long. The CDR3 sequence: CASSLTGESTEAFF. The CDR3 DNA is TGTGCCAGCAGCTTAACTGGGGAGAGCACTGAAGCTTTCTTT. Using reference TRBV11-3 and TRBJ1-1 for the parts outside the CDR3, the full variable domain is EAGVVQSPRYKIIEKKQPVAFWCNPISGHNTLYWYLQNLGQGPELLIRYENEEAVDDSQLPKDRFSAERLKGVDSTLKIQPAELGDSAVYLCASSLTGESTEAFFGQGTRLTVV.

V and J are TRBV18 and TRBJ2-2; the match to TRBD2 covers 8 bases. V dropped 0 bases and J dropped 3; count of bases not matched to a gene: 6. The germline CDR1 and CDR2 sequences are KGHSH and LQKENI. The CDR3 runs to 17 residues. The CDR3, as DNA: TGTGCCAGCTCACCACCGGGCTTAGCGGGACACACCGGGGAGCTGTTTTTT. Translating gives CASSPPGLAGHTGELFF.

The chain joins TRBV14 to TRBJ2-6, with 7 bases identical to TRBD2. V gave up 0 bases and J gave up 12 bases; unmatched junction bases: 8. Germline V gene sequence: CDR1 SGHDN, CDR2 FVKESK. This CDR3 has 15 amino acids. CDR3 amino acids: CASSQERGNARVLTF. CDR3 in DNA: TGTGCCAGCAGCCAAGAGCGGGGGAATGCTCGCGTCCTGACTTTC.

The table lists this clone with a count of one. This chain uses TRBV10-2 with TRBJ2-7; the match to TRBD1 covers 9 bases. V dropped 6 bases and J dropped 2; count of bases not matched to a gene: 2. The length of the CDR3 is 13 residues. The V gene's germline CDR1 is WSHSY and CDR2 SAAADI. CDR3: CASSWDRAYEQYF. The CDR3 DNA follows: TGCGCCAGCAGCTGGGACAGGGCCTACGAGCAGTACTTC.

The chain links TRBV9 to TRBJ1-4; D is perhaps TRBD1 (6 bases). The V and J ends lost 1 base and 4 bases respectively, with 8 bases between them. In germline, CDR1 is SGDLS, CDR2 YYNGEE. CDR3 size: 14 residues. CDR3 sequence (DNA): TGTGCCAGCAGCGTATCAGGGGTTAATGAAAAACTGTTTTTT. It codes for CASSVSGVNEKLFF.

The chain combines TRBV29-1 with TRBJ2-1; 7 positions match TRBD2. The germline gives CDR1 SQVTM, CDR2 ANQGSEA. The CDR3 is 16 amino acids. V shed 2 bases and J 0 bases; nucleotides not matched to a gene: 7. CDR3 loop: CSVELAVAGSYNEQFF. CDR3 DNA: TGCAGCGTTGAACTAGCGGTTGCCGGCTCCTACAATGAGCAGTTCTTC.

The chain joins TRBV7-9 to TRBJ1-2; D is perhaps TRBD1 (6 bases). This CDR3 comprises 14 residues. V lost 7 bases and J 6 bases, leaving 18 bases between the germline ends. Germline V gene data show CDR1 as SEHNR and CDR2 as FQNEAQ (reference sequence). The CDR3 here is CASTPVRGTDGYTF. CDR3 coding DNA: TGTGCCAGCACTCCGGTCAGGGGTACAGATGGCTACACCTTC.

The chain links TRBV28 to TRBJ2-1; D might be TRBD2 (6 bases). Trimming took off 5 bases at V and 5 bases at J, with 16 bases between the two ends. CDR1 is MDHEN, CDR2 SYDVKM, per germline. This CDR3 comprises 15 residues. The CDR3 DNA follows: TGTGCCAGCAGTGAAACCGGGACTTCTCACAATGAGCAGTTCTTC. This sequence encodes CASSETGTSHNEQFF.

The rearrangement links TRBV11-2 to TRBJ2-1; 13 bases match TRBD2. The CDR3 totals 13 residues. The V segment lost 5 bases and the J segment 10 bases; nucleotides outside the gene matches: 2. Germline V gene sequence: CDR1 SGHAT, CDR2 FQNNGV. CDR3 amino acids: CASSEGLAGEQFF. CDR3 in DNA: TGTGCCAGCAGCGAGGGACTAGCGGGAGAGCAGTTCTTC.

The rearrangement joins TRBV5-1 to TRBJ2-7; D gene ambiguous. The CDR3 length is 12 residues. V was cut by 1 base and J by 5 bases, with 7 bases left in between. Germline V gene data show CDR1 as SGHRS and CDR2 as YFSETQ. This chain's CDR3 is CASSLLPHEQYF. The DNA for the CDR3 is TGCGCCAGCAGCTTGCTACCCCACGAGCAGTACTTC.

The chain joins TRBV7-2 to TRBJ2-1; D is possibly TRBD1 (5 bases). Trimming removed 7 bases from V and 0 bases from J, with 13 bases in between. This CDR3 has 15 amino acids. Per germline, CDR1 SGHTA and CDR2 FQGNSA. The CDR3 DNA follows: TGTGCCAGCACCGACAGCGTGAGCTCCTACAATGAGCAGTTCTTC. It codes for CASTDSVSSYNEQFF.